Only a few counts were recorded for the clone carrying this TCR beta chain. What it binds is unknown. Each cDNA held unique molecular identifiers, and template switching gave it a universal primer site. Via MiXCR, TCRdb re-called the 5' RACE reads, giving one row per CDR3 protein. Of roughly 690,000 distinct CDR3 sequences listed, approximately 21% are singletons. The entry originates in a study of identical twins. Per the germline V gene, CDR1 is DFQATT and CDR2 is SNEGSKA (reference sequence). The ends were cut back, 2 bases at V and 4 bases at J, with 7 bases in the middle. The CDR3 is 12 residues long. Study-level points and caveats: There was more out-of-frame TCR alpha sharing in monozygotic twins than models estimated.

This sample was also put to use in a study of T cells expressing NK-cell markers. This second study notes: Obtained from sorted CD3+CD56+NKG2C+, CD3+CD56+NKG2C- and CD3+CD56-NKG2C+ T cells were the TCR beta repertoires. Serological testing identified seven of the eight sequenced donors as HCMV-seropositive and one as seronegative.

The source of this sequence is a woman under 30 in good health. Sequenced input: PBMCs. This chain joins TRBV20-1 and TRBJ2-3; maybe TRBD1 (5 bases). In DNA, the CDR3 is TGCAGTGCTAGAAAGGGGTCAGATACGCAGTATTTT. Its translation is CSARKGSDTQYF.